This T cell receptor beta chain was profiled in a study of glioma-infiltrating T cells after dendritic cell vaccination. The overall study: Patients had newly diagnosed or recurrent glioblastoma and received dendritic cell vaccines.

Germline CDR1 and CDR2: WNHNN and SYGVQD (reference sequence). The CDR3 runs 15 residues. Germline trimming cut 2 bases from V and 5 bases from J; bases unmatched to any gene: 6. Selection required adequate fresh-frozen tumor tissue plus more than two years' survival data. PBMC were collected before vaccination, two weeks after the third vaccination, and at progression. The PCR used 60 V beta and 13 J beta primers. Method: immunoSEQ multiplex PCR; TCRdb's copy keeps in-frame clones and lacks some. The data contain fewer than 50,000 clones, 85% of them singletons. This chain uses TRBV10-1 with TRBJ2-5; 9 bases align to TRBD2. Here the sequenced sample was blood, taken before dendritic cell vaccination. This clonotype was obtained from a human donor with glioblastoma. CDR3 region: CASSERGGLAETQYF. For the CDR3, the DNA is TGCGCCAGCAGTGAGAGGGGTGGACTAGCGGAGACCCAGTACTTC.